These T cell receptor beta chains were read from a single sample in a study of cytomegalovirus exposure and HLA in healthy donors. The assay was immunoSEQ multiplex PCR, and TCRdb's table has in-frame clones only and misses some. The sample holds roughly 140,000 clones, 72% seen once. Input material: PBMCs. These receptor sequences come from a man aged 35 to 55 in good health and CMV-seronegative. CDR3s include the opening cysteine and the closing phenylalanine or tryptophan. A D gene is named only where the DNA matches it firmly. Clone size is stated in some rows and not others, as once, few, many or a class when expanded.

v_gene	abundance	d_gene	len	j_gene	CDR3nt	CDR3aa
TRBV21-1	once	-	11	TRBJ1-2	TGTGCCAGCAGCCCTCCGAGAGGCTACACCTTC	CASSPPRGYTF
TRBV5-1	-	-	15	TRBJ1-6	TGCGCCAGCAGCTTGGTGGGGGCGCTTAATTCACCCCTCCACTTT	CASSLVGALNSPLHF
TRBV9	few	-	14	TRBJ1-1	TGTGCCAGCAGCGATGGACAGACGAACACTGAAGCTTTCTTT	CASSDGQTNTEAFF
TRBV18	-	TRBD1	15	TRBJ2-1	TGTGCCAGCTCACGACCGGGACAGGGGGCGGATGAGCAGTTCTTC	CASSRPGQGADEQFF
TRBV7-9	-	TRBD2	15	TRBJ2-1	TGTGCCAGCAGCCGTCTAGCGGAAAGAGACAATGAGCAGTTCTTC	CASSRLAERDNEQFF
TRBV7-9	-	-	14	TRBJ1-6	TGCGCCAGCAGTATCGGGGGAGGTAGTTCACCCCTCCACTTT	CASSIGGGSSPLHF
TRBV12-5	-	TRBD1	14	TRBJ2-3	TGTGCTAGTGGTCGAGGACAGGGCACAGATACGCAGTATTTT	CASGRGQGTDTQYF
TRBV7-3	-	TRBD2	19	TRBJ2-1	TGTGCCAGCAGCTCCCACTACTCTAGCGGGGGGAGCTCCTACAATGAGCAGTTCTTC	CASSSHYSSGGSSYNEQFF
TRBV4-2	-	-	16	TRBJ2-1	TGTGCCAGCAGCCAAGGTGTCCAGGGTCCCTACAATGAGCAGTTCTTC	CASSQGVQGPYNEQFF
TRBV9	once	-	13	TRBJ1-5	TGTGCCAGCAGCCCAAGAGCTGGTCAGCCCCAGCATTTT	CASSPRAGQPQHF
TRBV5-4	-	-	15	TRBJ2-7	TGTGCCAGCAGCTTGGAGGGGCAGGGGTTCTACGAGCAGTACTTC	CASSLEGQGFYEQYF
TRBV27	-	-	15	TRBJ2-7	TGTGCCAGCAGTTTATATGGAGATGAAAGGGGGTGGCAGTACTTC	CASSLYGDERGWQYF
TRBV29-1	-	TRBD1	13	TRBJ1-5	TGCAGCGTCGGGACAGGAGACCATCAGCCCCAGCATTTT	CSVGTGDHQPQHF
TRBV5-1	-	-	14	TRBJ2-3	TGCGCCAGCAGCTTGGAGCCGGGATCGGATACGCAGTATTTT	CASSLEPGSDTQYF
TRBV7-3	-	TRBD2	15	TRBJ2-1	TGTGCCAGCAGCTTAGGGCCTAGCGGATACAATGAGCAGTTCTTC	CASSLGPSGYNEQFF
TRBV5-6	-	-	15	TRBJ2-5	TGTGCCAGCAGCTTGTTACAGGGCGCCCAAGAGACCCAGTACTTC	CASSLLQGAQETQYF
TRBV4-3	-	TRBD2	16	TRBJ2-1	TGCGCCAGCAGCCAAGGTTGGACTAGCGGGAGTAATGAGCAGTTCTTC	CASSQGWTSGSNEQFF
TRBV29-1	-	TRBD2	15	TRBJ2-1	TGCAGCGTCATCCCATCCCGCGGGAGCTATGATGAGCAGTTCTTC	CSVIPSRGSYDEQFF
TRBV5-4	-	TRBD2	15	TRBJ2-1	TGTGCCAGCAGCCAACTAGCGGGAGGGATCAATGAGCAGTTCTTC	CASSQLAGGINEQFF
TRBV9	-	-	13	TRBJ1-1	TGTGCCAGCAGCAAGACAGGGAACACTGAAGCTTTCTTT	CASSKTGNTEAFF
TRBV28	-	TRBD2	14	TRBJ2-3	TGTGCCATAAAAGCGGGAGTTGGTACAGATACGCAGTATTTT	CAIKAGVGTDTQYF
TRBV5-1	-	TRBD1	15	TRBJ2-5	TGCGCCAGCAGCTCCCGGGACAGGGGACGGCGGGAGCAGTACTTC	CASSSRDRGRREQYF
TRBV6-6	-	-	13	TRBJ1-5	TGTGCCAGCAGTAACAGGGTTCCGGAGCCCCAGAATTTT	CASSNRVPEPQNF
TRBV19	once	TRBD1	14	TRBJ1-5	TGTGCCAGTAGTATTGGGACAGACAATCAGCCCCAGCATTTT	CASSIGTDNQPQHF
TRBV2	-	-	15	TRBJ2-1	TGTGCCAGCAGGGGAGGGAGGGGGATGTACAATGAGCAGTTCTTC	CASRGGRGMYNEQFF
TRBV9	few	TRBD2	16	TRBJ2-3	TGTGCCAGCAGCGTAGGGTGGGGACTAGCGGCAGATACGCAGTATTTT	CASSVGWGLAADTQYF
TRBV5-6	-	-	16	TRBJ1-6	TGTGCCAGCAGCCTACAGGGTGGCAACTATAATTCACCCCTCCACTTT	CASSLQGGNYNSPLHF
TRBV6-1	-	TRBD2	14	TRBJ2-3	TGTGCCAGCAGCTTAGCGGGGGAGGGAGATACGCAGTATTTT	CASSLAGEGDTQYF
TRBV6-5	-	-	14	TRBJ2-7	TGTGCCAGCAGTTACCTTGGACTCGGATACGAGCAGTACTTC	CASSYLGLGYEQYF
TRBV27	few	-	13	TRBJ2-3	TGTGCCAGCAGTGTACAGGGACCAGATACGCAGTATTTT	CASSVQGPDTQYF
TRBV5-1	-	TRBD1	14	TRBJ2-7	TGCGCCAGCAGCTTTTCGACAGGGGGGTACGAGCAGTACTTC	CASSFSTGGYEQYF